This T cell receptor (beta chain) is drawn from a study of regulatory T cells in long-lasting Graves disease. Time point defined: newly diagnosed GD, antithyroid drugs for less than 3 months. RNA extracted from PBMCs served as the sequencing template. A remark on this clonotype: What it recognizes is unknown.

Study-wide results and caveats: Compared with new cases, persistent Graves' patients showed reduced TCR diversity.

Arm-PCR of CDR3 regions with iRepertoire HTBI primers generated TCR beta libraries. TCRdb independently ran MiXCR on the multiplex PCR reads; one entry per CDR3 protein. Here the sample spans roughly 420,000 distinct CDR3 sequences, roughly 17% being singletons. The same data also went into a second study, on T cells in Graves' hyperthyroidism and ophthalmopathy. That investigation notes: Carried out on the TCR CDR3, a first-round RT-PCR used the HTBI primer set. Among clonotypes expanded in thyroid above 0.001, most were also found in blood.

This sequence originates from a woman aged 30 to 39 with Graves disease. This specimen consisted of peripheral blood mononuclear cells (PBMCs), obtained at new diagnosis, from a patient treated with antithyroid drugs.

The chain's CDR3 is CSVALPSYEAFF. The DNA of the CDR3 is TGCAGCGTAGCACTTCCTTCGTATGAAGCTTTCTTT. The chain employs TRBV29-1 and TRBJ1-1; D call uncertain. Germline-derived CDR1 and CDR2 are SQVTM and ANQGSEA. This CDR3 is 12 amino acids long. The V gene lost 6 bases and the J gene lost 7 bases, with 15 bases spanning the gap.